What follows are 12 T cell receptor beta chains derived from one specimen sequenced in a study of T cell responses to AZD1222 COVID-19 vaccine. Using immunoSEQ multiplex PCR, the repertoire was profiled, and TCRdb retains in-frame clones only, with some absent. The data contain 80,000 to 100,000 clones, roughly 91% of them seen just once; the ten biggest clones take up over 2.5%. Specimen: peripheral blood, collected on day 0 of MenACWY control vaccination. The receptors derive from an adult in good health.

This clone was seen a handful of times. The V and J genes are TRBV5-5 and TRBJ1-5; 10 bases line up with TRBD1. Germline-derived CDR1 and CDR2 are SGHKS and YYEKEE (reference sequence). Losses at the gene ends were 0 bases for V and 6 bases for J; bases not matched to a gene: 9. The CDR3 is 17 amino acids. The CDR3 region has the DNA TGTGCCAGCAGCTTGGGTGCCGGGACAGGGGTTATTCAGCCCCAGCATTTT. Its protein product is CASSLGAGTGVIQPQHF. The full variable domain, completed using reference TRBV5-5 and TRBJ1-5, is DAGVTQSPTHLIKTRGQQVTLRCSPISGHKSVSWYQQVLGQGPQFIFQYYEKEERGRGNFPDRFSARQFPNYSSELNVNALLLGDSALYLCASSLGAGTGVIQPQHFGDGTRLSIL.

The CDR3 DNA reads TGTGCCAGCAGCCCCGTGGGGTCCTCTGGAAACACCATATATTTT. This encodes CASSPVGSSGNTIYF. This sequence joins TRBV7-9 and TRBJ1-3, with D hard to call. The V end lost 5 bases, the J end lost 0 bases, and 11 bases lay between the germline ends. Germline V gene data show CDR1 as SEHNR and CDR2 as FQNEAQ (reference sequence). The CDR3 loop spans 15 amino acids.

The chain joins TRBV4-1 to TRBJ2-1; 9 bases align to TRBD2. The CDR3 extends over 17 amino acids. Per the germline V gene, CDR1 is MGHRA and CDR2 is YSYEKL. The V segment lost 0 bases and the J segment 9 bases; nucleotides outside the gene matches: 12. Here the CDR3 reads CASSQDVTSGRWGEQFF. In DNA, the CDR3 is TGCGCCAGCAGCCAAGATGTTACTAGCGGGCGGTGGGGTGAGCAGTTCTTC.

This clone was seen just once. This chain's CDR3 is CASSAQGPSSTDTQYF. The CDR3 bases are TGTGCCAGCAGCGCACAGGGCCCCTCTAGCACAGATACGCAGTATTTT. The chain combines TRBV5-4 with TRBJ2-3; D is possibly TRBD1 (6 bases). Germline V gene lookup returns CDR1 SGHNT and CDR2 YYREEE (reference sequence). The CDR3 has 16 residues. The V end was cut by 4 bases, the J end by 0 bases, with 15 bases between.

This chain links TRBV4-3 with TRBJ2-7; D is undetermined. V was shortened by 0 bases and J by 7 bases, with 16 bases between the two germline ends. Per the germline V gene, CDR1 is LGHNA and CDR2 is YSLEER. This CDR3 spans 15 amino acids. CDR3 in amino acids: CASSQEETRSWEQYF. The CDR3 coding sequence is TGCGCCAGCAGCCAAGAGGAGACAAGGAGCTGGGAGCAGTACTTC.

The rearrangement uses TRBV27 and TRBJ1-1; D call uncertain. The V end was cut by 3 bases, the J end by 4 bases, with 3 bases between. The CDR3 is made up of 11 amino acids. Germline lookup yields CDR1 MNHEY and CDR2 SMNVEV (reference sequence). The CDR3 DNA sequence: TGTGCCAGCAGTTTTGGCACTGAAGCTTTCTTT. This encodes CASSFGTEAFF.

The chain employs TRBV4-2 and TRBJ2-7; D is undetermined. This CDR3 region has 15 residues. Between the trimmed V and J ends, which lost 0 bases and 6 bases, there was a span of 15 bases. Germline-derived CDR1 and CDR2 are LGHNA and YNFKEQ. The CDR3 DNA follows: TGTGCCAGCAGCCAAGAACTAAAGGGTTTGGGCGAGCAGTACTTC. It specifies CASSQELKGLGEQYF.

This chain links TRBV4-3 with TRBJ1-5; TRBD1 is a possible D gene (6 bases). With 0 bases removed from V and 7 bases from J, the gap between germline ends came to 13 bases. This CDR3 contains 15 residues. The V gene's germline CDR1 is LGHNA and CDR2 YSLEER. The CDR3, as DNA: TGCGCCAGCAGCCAAGACGGGGACACGGAGCAGCCCCAGCATTTT. Amino acids: CASSQDGDTEQPQHF.

The rearrangement joins TRBV7-9 to TRBJ2-1; tentatively, D is TRBD2 (5 bases). Germline V gene sequence: CDR1 SEHNR, CDR2 FQNEAQ (reference sequence). The CDR3 covers 12 residues. The V end lost 5 bases, the J end lost 9 bases, and 11 bases lay between the germline ends. The CDR3 DNA reads TGTGCCAGCAGCGTCATTGCGGGTGAGCAGTTCTTC. Translation: CASSVIAGEQFF. Looking up the rest from reference TRBV7-9 and TRBJ2-1 gives the full variable domain: DTGVSQNPRHKITKRGQNVTFRCDPISEHNRLYWYRQTLGQGPEFLTYFQNEAQLEKSRLLSDRFSAERPKGSFSTLEIQRTEQGDSAMYLCASSVIAGEQFFGPGTRLTVL.

This clone was seen more than once but under ten times. The gene calls are TRBV5-1 and TRBJ1-6; 7 nucleotides match TRBD1. CDR3 length equals 16 residues. Trimming removed 4 bases from V and 6 bases from J; junction bases left unmatched: 10. Germline V lookup: CDR1 SGHRS, CDR2 YFSETQ. Here the CDR3 reads CASSPGQAAANSPLHF. The CDR3 DNA is TGCGCCAGCAGCCCAGGACAGGCGGCCGCTAATTCACCCCTCCACTTT. Supplemented by reference TRBV5-1 and TRBJ1-6, the full variable domain reads KAGVTQTPRYLIKTRGQQVTLSCSPISGHRSVSWYQQTPGQGLQFLFEYFSETQRNKGNFPGRFSGRQFSNSRSEMNVSTLELGDSALYLCASSPGQAAANSPLHFGNGTRLTVT.

The chain is built from TRBV28 and TRBJ1-4; tentative D call: TRBD1 (5 bases). CDR1 is MDHEN, CDR2 SYDVKM, per germline. The V gene lost 7 bases and the J gene lost 7 bases, with 13 bases spanning the gap. The CDR3 runs to 13 residues. CDR3 sequence (DNA): TGTGCCAGCACTCGGCAGGGTCCTGAAAAACTGTTTTTT. Amino acids: CASTRQGPEKLFF.

The rearrangement links TRBV30 to TRBJ2-5; 11 bases map to TRBD2. The V gene end was trimmed by 2 bases and the J gene end by 1 base; junction bases not matched to a gene: 9. Germline V gives CDR1 GTSNPN, CDR2 SVGIG (reference sequence). CDR3 length equals 17 residues. The CDR3 bases are TGTGCCTGGAGTCCCTGGGGCCTAGCGGGGGGCCAAGAGACCCAGTACTTC. This encodes CAWSPWGLAGGQETQYF.